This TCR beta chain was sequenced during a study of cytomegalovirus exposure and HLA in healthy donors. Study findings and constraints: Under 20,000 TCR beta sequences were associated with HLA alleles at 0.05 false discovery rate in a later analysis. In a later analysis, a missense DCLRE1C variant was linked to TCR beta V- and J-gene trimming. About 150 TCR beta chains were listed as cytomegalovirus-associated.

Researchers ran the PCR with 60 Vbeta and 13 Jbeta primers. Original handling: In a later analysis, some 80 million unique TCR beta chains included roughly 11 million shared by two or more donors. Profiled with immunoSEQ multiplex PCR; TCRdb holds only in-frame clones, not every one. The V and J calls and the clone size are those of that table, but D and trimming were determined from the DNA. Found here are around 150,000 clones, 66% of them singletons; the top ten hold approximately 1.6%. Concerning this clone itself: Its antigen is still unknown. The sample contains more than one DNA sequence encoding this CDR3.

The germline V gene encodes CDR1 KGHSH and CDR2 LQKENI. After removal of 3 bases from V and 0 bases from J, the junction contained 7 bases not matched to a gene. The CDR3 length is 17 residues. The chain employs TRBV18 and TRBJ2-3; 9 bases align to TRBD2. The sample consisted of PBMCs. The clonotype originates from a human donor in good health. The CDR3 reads CASSPGLAGRSTDTQYF. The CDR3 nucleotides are TGTGCCAGCTCACCGGGGCTAGCGGGACGAAGCACAGATACGCAGTATTTT.